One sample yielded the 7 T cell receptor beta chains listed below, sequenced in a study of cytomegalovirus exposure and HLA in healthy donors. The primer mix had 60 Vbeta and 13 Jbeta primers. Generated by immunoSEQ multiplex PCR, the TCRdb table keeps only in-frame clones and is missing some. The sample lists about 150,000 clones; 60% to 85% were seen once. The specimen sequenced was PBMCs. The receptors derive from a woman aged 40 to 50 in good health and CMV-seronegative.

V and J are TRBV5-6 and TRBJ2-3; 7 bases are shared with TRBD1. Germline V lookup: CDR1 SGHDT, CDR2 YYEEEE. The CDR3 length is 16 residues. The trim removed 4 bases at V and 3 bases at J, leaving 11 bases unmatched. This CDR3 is CASSRSSGQTTDTQYF. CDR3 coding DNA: TGTGCCAGCAGCCGATCCTCGGGACAGACAACAGATACGCAGTATTTT.

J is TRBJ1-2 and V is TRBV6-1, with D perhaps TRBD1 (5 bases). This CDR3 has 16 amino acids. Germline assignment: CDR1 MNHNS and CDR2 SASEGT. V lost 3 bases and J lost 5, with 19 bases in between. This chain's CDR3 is CASSDEDTQGVYGYTF. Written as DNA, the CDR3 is TGTGCCAGCAGTGACGAAGATACCCAAGGGGTTTATGGCTACACCTTC.

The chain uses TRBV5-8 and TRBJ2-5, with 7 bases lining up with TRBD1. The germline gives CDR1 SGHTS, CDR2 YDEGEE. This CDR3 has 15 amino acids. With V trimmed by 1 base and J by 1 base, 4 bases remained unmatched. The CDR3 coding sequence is TGTGCCAGCAGCTTGAAGGGACAGTCCCAAGAGACCCAGTACTTC. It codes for CASSLKGQSQETQYF.

CDR3 sequence reads: CASSHTSGIKNEQFF. The CDR3 nucleotides are TGCGCCAGCAGTCACACTAGCGGGATTAAAAATGAGCAGTTCTTC. The chain is built from TRBV5-1 and TRBJ2-1; TRBD2 aligns across 10 bases. CDR3 length equals 15 residues. J was trimmed by 7 bases and V by 5 bases; bases with no gene match: 9. The germline V gene encodes CDR1 SGHRS and CDR2 YFSETQ.

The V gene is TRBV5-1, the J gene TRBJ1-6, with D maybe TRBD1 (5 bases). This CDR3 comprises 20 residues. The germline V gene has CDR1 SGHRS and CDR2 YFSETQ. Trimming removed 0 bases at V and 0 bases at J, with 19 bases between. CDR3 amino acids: CASSLGLFEGGGSYNSPLHF. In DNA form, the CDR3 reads TGCGCCAGCAGCTTGGGACTATTCGAGGGCGGGGGCTCCTATAATTCACCCCTCCACTTT. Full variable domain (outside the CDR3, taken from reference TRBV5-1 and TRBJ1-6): KAGVTQTPRYLIKTRGQQVTLSCSPISGHRSVSWYQQTPGQGLQFLFEYFSETQRNKGNFPGRFSGRQFSNSRSEMNVSTLELGDSALYLCASSLGLFEGGGSYNSPLHFGNGTRLTVT.

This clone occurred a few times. Here the CDR3 DNA reads TGCAGTGCTAGATTCGCCTACGAGCAGTACTTC. Its protein product is CSARFAYEQYF. This chain joins TRBV20-1 and TRBJ2-7; no definite D call. The CDR3 extends over 11 amino acids. V lost 2 bases and J lost 2, with 4 bases in between. Germline CDR1 DFQATT, CDR2 SNEGSKA (reference sequence).

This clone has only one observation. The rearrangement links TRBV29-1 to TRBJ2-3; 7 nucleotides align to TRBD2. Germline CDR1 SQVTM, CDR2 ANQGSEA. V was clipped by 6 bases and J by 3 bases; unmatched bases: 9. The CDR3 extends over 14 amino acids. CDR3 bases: TGCAGCGTCCGCCTGGGGGGGTCGACAGATACGCAGTATTTT. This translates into CSVRLGGSTDTQYF.